This entry lists 4 T cell receptor beta chains sequenced from one sample in a study of lymphopenia after photon versus proton radiotherapy. Clones were sequenced by immunoSEQ multiplex PCR, and TCRdb holds only the in-frame ones, with some missing. The sample holds about 40,000 clones; about 82% are singletons and the top ten take 10%. The specimen was peripheral blood, collected from a patient treated with proton-based radiotherapy. Every receptor here comes from a woman in her 70s with pancreatic cancer. Some clones in this sample may be carry-over from other donors' samples.

This clone was seen once. The gene calls are TRBV12-5 and TRBJ2-1; 11 positions match TRBD2. Trimming took 5 bases from V and 5 from J; bases not matched to a gene: 5. This CDR3 has 15 amino acids. The germline V gene has CDR1 LGHNT and CDR2 FRNRAP. This CDR3 reads CASGAGTSGNNEQFF. The CDR3 DNA sequence: TGTGCTAGTGGTGCCGGGACTAGCGGCAACAATGAGCAGTTCTTC.

The chain employs TRBV6-6 and TRBJ1-1; D is unclear. Germline CDR1 is MNHNY and CDR2 is SVGAGI (reference sequence). V gave up 0 bases and J gave up 7 bases, with 3 bases separating them. The length of the CDR3 is 11 residues. CDR3 in amino acids: CASSYSDEAFF. In DNA, the CDR3 is TGTGCCAGCAGTTACTCAGATGAAGCTTTCTTT.

This clone appeared a single time. The chain employs TRBV14 and TRBJ1-1, with a possible D match to TRBD1 (5 bases). Deletions cut 8 bases from V and 4 bases from J, with 11 bases between. This CDR3 contains 12 residues. The germline V gene encodes CDR1 SGHDN and CDR2 FVKESK. The DNA of the CDR3 is TGTGCCAGCCGGGACGGAGCCACTGAAGCTTTCTTT. This gives the protein CASRDGATEAFF.

This chain connects TRBV27 to TRBJ1-3; a possible D gene is TRBD1 (5 bases). The CDR3 extends over 13 amino acids. The germline CDR1 and CDR2 sequences are MNHEY and SMNVEV (reference sequence). Trimming took off 0 bases at V and 9 bases at J, with 9 bases between the two ends. In nucleotides, the CDR3 is TGTGCCAGCAGTTTATCCGGCGGGGGCACCATATATTTT. It translates to CASSLSGGGTIYF.